This T cell receptor beta chain stems from a study of cytomegalovirus exposure and HLA in healthy donors. Study-level results: With further analysis later on, most CMV-associated TCR beta chains appeared HLA-restricted. One later analysis reportedly identified an Asian-associated ancestry cluster that showed fewer N-insertions than the approximately 710-donor mean.

The study ran its PCR with 60 Vbeta and 13 Jbeta primers. Here immunoSEQ multiplex PCR was the method, and the copy in TCRdb shows in-frame clones only, minus some. This table holds more than 140,000 clones, 82% found once. This clone was detected only a few times. Its antigen is currently unknown. V shed 0 bases, J shed 7 bases, and the junction held 2 bases outside the gene matches. There are 12 residues in the CDR3. The germline CDR1 and CDR2 sequences are GTSNPN and SVGIG (reference sequence). The sample was PBMCs. The genes are TRBV30 and TRBJ1-1, with 7 bases aligning to TRBD1. This receptor was identified in a man between 18 and 35 years old in good health and CMV-seropositive. For the CDR3, the DNA is TGTGCCTGGAGTGTAGGGACAGTTGAAGCTTTCTTT. The encoded protein is CAWSVGTVEAFF.